This T cell receptor beta chain was documented in a study of T cells in Graves' hyperthyroidism and ophthalmopathy. Whole-study findings and limits: Among thyroid clonotypes expanded above 0.001, most also appeared in blood.

It was RNA transcripts that yielded the amplified TCR beta CDR3 regions. RT-PCR in the first round (using the HTBI primer set) targeted the TCR CDR3. A single record per CDR3 protein comes from TCRdb applying MiXCR to the multiplex PCR reads. The sample holds fewer than 350,000 distinct CDR3 sequences, roughly 15% seen once. This clonotype came up many times. The antigen is undetermined. Trimming cost V 0 bases and J 7 bases, with 6 bases left between them. The CDR3 spans 13 residues. Germline CDR1 MNHEY, CDR2 SMNVEV (reference sequence). The study excluded patients with uncontrolled infection, other autoimmune disease, pregnancy or lactation. Before ophthalmopathy appeared, progressors gave blood at initial hyperthyroidism diagnosis.

The V gene is TRBV27, the J gene TRBJ2-2; no reliable D call. Sequencing used blood. This sequence originates from a woman aged 25 to 39 with Graves' hyperthyroidism that later progressed to Graves' ophthalmopathy. As DNA, the CDR3 is TGTGCCAGCAGTTTATCGCCGGGCGGGGAGCTGTTTTTT. It encodes CASSLSPGGELFF.